This TCR beta chain was recorded in a study of identifying expanded T cells in peripheral blood. This CDR3 is built from 13 residues. V lost 6 bases and J lost 1; bases outside the gene matches: 0. Germline loops: CDR1 MNHNS, CDR2 SASEGT. Profiled with immunoSEQ multiplex PCR; TCRdb holds only in-frame clones, not every one. The sample yields roughly 130,000 clones, around 88% seen once. Details on this clone: Its antigen is undetermined.

Collection occurred without any documented infections or immune events in donors. The study's findings and limits: Technical replicates showed around 1.1 changed clones; around 2 weeks approximately 15; four weeks 19. Approximately two-week clone count variance significantly increased as total template count grew.

Material: blood. The source of this sequence is a person aged 18-70 years in good health. The chain links TRBV6-1 to TRBJ2-5; 9 nucleotides line up with TRBD1. The CDR3 loop is CASRDRGQETQYF. CDR3 nucleotide sequence: TGTGCCAGCAGGGACAGGGGCCAAGAGACCCAGTACTTC.